This T cell receptor (beta chain) emerged from a study of CD8 T cells in ankylosing spondylitis. Whole-study results and caveats: For ankylosing spondylitis blood, a TCR beta motif of 7 or 8 highly homologous variants appeared characteristic. Clones linked with disease were CD8+ and fairly uncommon in the peripheral blood. Clones tied to disease were said to be significantly enriched in matched ankylosing spondylitis synovial fluid.

With 6 bases removed from V and 4 bases from J, the gap between germline ends came to 12 bases. The CDR3 is 14 residues long. There are many counts of this clonotype. What it binds is unknown. Quantitative 5'-RACE with molecular barcodes generated TCR beta libraries. MiXCR, applied by TCRdb to the 5' RACE reads, yields one record per CDR3 protein. The table has about 190,000 distinct CDR3 sequences, 10% to 15% seen once; the top ten hold roughly 11%. The chain links TRBV12-3 or TRBV12-4 to TRBJ2-2; no clear D. Sequencing was done on a sample of blood, either unsorted or a sorted T cell fraction (not recorded which). This sequence originates from a female donor with ankylosing spondylitis or in good health (not recorded which). CDR3 amino acids: CASRDGVGTGELFF. CDR3 coding DNA: TGTGCCAGCAGAGATGGAGTTGGCACCGGGGAGCTGTTTTTT.